This TCR beta chain was captured in a study of blood T cell repertoires in COVID-19 (dated by TCRdb to about 2020). About the full investigation: Samples covering the acute and convalescent phases of COVID-19 were provided by collaborators in the United States, Italy and Spain. A de-identified subject ID, COVID-19 status, age in years and sex were almost always included in the sample metadata. The dataset comprised deeply sampled blood TCRbeta repertoires from subjects exposed to, actively infected with, or recovered from COVID-19. Where HLA class I and class II types were available, the types were taken from metadata supplied by the sample provider, not from assay-based typing. Samples came from the ongoing ImmuneRACE study (first 160 participants) plus 1,254 subjects from 6 global collaborators. The repertoires were released in a freely available public database intended as a resource for research on the immune response to SARS-CoV-2. The material from the prospective study consisted of cDNA or gDNA derived from T cells, B-cell-depleted T cells, or PBMCs. Summary of the overall study and its limitations: The amount of clinical and demographic metadata varied by source and participant and was provided uncurated.

A second Seattle source provided samples from volunteer blood donors who had recovered from COVID-19. Collaborating institutions collected whole blood in K2EDTA tubes following their own protocols. For TCRbeta analysis, collaborators shipped samples in one of three forms: frozen whole blood, isolated PBMCs, or DNA extracted from either of those sample types. Concerning this clone itself: It lacks a known antigen. The sample holds no much larger clone one base away, and base qualities are not on file.

The immunoSEQ Assay, a bias-controlled multiplex PCR, was used to amplify TCRbeta CDR3 regions from genomic DNA. Per the authors' processing: Nucleated cell counts per sample were estimated from amplification of reference gene primers within the assay. Sequence reads were collapsed and filtered to measure the absolute abundance of every unique TCRbeta CDR3 rearrangement. Productive Simpson clonality was computed per sample as the square root of Simpson's diversity index over productive rearrangements. Sourced from immuneACCESS, this table was stored by TCRdb with only in-frame sequences that have V and J called. A share of the clones is absent; for the studies checked, an unresolved V gene accounts for under half, and the remainder has no known explanation. That table is the source of V, J and clone size, and D and trimming were worked out from the DNA. For this sample there are 250,000 to 350,000 clones; about 87% appear just once. Around 7.8% of the sample lies in the top ten.

Reading from cysteine to phenylalanine, the CDR3 counts 12 amino acids. Only the CDR3 part of the read is kept: 36 bases, read in frame from the first base. The trim is 3 bases for V and 8 bases for J, with a gap of 10 bases between the germline ends. Looking up the germline V gene yields CDR1 ENHRY and CDR2 SYGVKD. This chain joins TRBV10-3 to TRBJ1-2; the D gene cannot be named for sure. Sequences were obtained from peripheral blood. This receptor was taken from a woman aged 45-65 years who had recovered from COVID-19. This receptor carries the CDR3 CAISDLEYGYTF. The sequenced DNA is TGTGCCATCAGTGATTTGGAGTACGGCTACACCTTC.